This T cell receptor beta chain appears in the sequencing data of a study of CD8 T cells in ankylosing spondylitis. For TCR beta, libraries came from quantitative 5'-RACE with molecular barcodes. MiXCR, run by TCRdb on the 5' RACE reads, gives a single entry per CDR3 protein. The sample yields 100,000 to 150,000 distinct CDR3 sequences, roughly 8.8% seen once. General study findings and limits: Within ankylosing spondylitis blood, a TCR beta motif made up of several highly homologous variants appeared to be characteristic.

The germline V gene has CDR1 SGHRS and CDR2 YFSETQ. The CDR3 contains 17 residues. The trim removed 3 bases at V and 4 bases at J, leaving 11 bases unmatched. This clonotype was seen a handful of times. Its antigen is unidentified. The receptor comes from a male donor with ankylosing spondylitis or in good health (not recorded which). The chain links TRBV5-1 to TRBJ2-1; 9 bases line up with TRBD2. Sequences were obtained from blood, either unsorted or a sorted T cell fraction (not recorded which). Written as DNA, the CDR3 is TGCGCCAGCAGCTCGTGGATCGCTAGCGGGGTTTACAATGAGCAGTTCTTC. Its translation: CASSSWIASGVYNEQFF.